The 20 T cell receptor beta chains below come from one sample, sequenced in a study of blood T cell repertoires in COVID-19. The method was immunoSEQ multiplex PCR; TCRdb's version includes in-frame clones alone and lacks a portion of them. The data show around 250,000 clones, around 83% seen once. The sample was peripheral blood. These receptors were collected from a man older than 75 with acute or convalescent COVID-19.

This rearrangement joins TRBV28 to TRBJ2-6, with 11 bases fitting TRBD1. Germline V gene lookup returns CDR1 MDHEN and CDR2 SYDVKM. V lost 7 bases, J lost 1 base, and 6 bases stayed unmatched. The CDR3 has 17 amino acids. In DNA, the CDR3 is TGTGCCAGCACCCCAGGGACAGGGGGGTCTGGGGCCAACGTCCTGACTTTC. Translation: CASTPGTGGSGANVLTF.

The V and J genes are TRBV19 and TRBJ2-1; TRBD1 matches at 9 bases. The V segment lost 4 bases and the J segment 0 bases; nucleotides outside the gene matches: 4. The germline CDR1 and CDR2 sequences are LNHDA and SQIVND (reference sequence). CDR3 length equals 16 residues. CDR3 sequence reads: CASSRGTGRSYNEQFF. CDR3 bases: TGTGCCAGTAGTAGAGGGACAGGGCGCTCCTACAATGAGCAGTTCTTC.

This chain's CDR3 is CASSSNRDRVRNEQFF. DNA for the CDR3: TGTGCCAGCAGCTCAAACCGGGACAGGGTTCGAAATGAGCAGTTCTTC. This chain connects TRBV5-4 to TRBJ2-1, with 9 bases identical to TRBD1. The junction had 11 bases not matched to a gene; V was cut back by 3 bases and J by 7 bases. CDR3 size: 16 residues. From germline, CDR1 is SGHNT and CDR2 YYREEE (reference sequence). The full variable domain, completed using reference TRBV5-4 and TRBJ2-1, is ETGVTQSPTHLIKTRGQQVTLRCSSQSGHNTVSWYQQALGQGPQFIFQYYREEENGRGNFPPRFSGLQFPNYSSELNVNALELDDSALYLCASSSNRDRVRNEQFFGPGTRLTVL.

Points on this clone: This same CDR3 is encoded by further DNA sequences in the sample. The chain uses TRBV6-5 and TRBJ1-3; D is unresolved. CDR1 and CDR2 from the germline V gene are MNHEY and SVGAGI. With 7 bases removed from V and 1 base from J, the gap between germline ends came to 8 bases. The CDR3 runs 13 residues. The CDR3 here is CASIGQSGNTIYF. In DNA, the CDR3 is TGTGCCAGCATTGGCCAGTCTGGAAACACCATATATTTT.

In its sample, this clone was seen once. V is TRBV30 and J is TRBJ1-2, with 7 bases that match TRBD1. V shed 1 base and J 2 bases; nucleotides not matched to a gene: 7. This CDR3 spans 15 amino acids. CDR1 is GTSNPN, CDR2 SVGIG, per germline (reference sequence). The DNA of the CDR3 is TGTGCCTGGAGTGACCACAGGGGATCCAACTATGGCTACACCTTC. This sequence encodes CAWSDHRGSNYGYTF.

The chain recombines TRBV29-1 with TRBJ1-2; a possible D gene is TRBD1 (6 bases). V gave up 7 bases and J gave up 6 bases, with 12 bases separating them. The CDR3 has 11 residues. Germline loops: CDR1 SQVTM, CDR2 ANQGSEA. The CDR3 sequence is CSGYTGNGYTF. The CDR3 coding sequence is TGCAGCGGGTATACAGGGAATGGCTACACCTTC.

This clone was recorded a few times. This chain joins TRBV18 and TRBJ1-2; 9 nucleotides match TRBD1. V gave up 5 bases and J gave up 8 bases; unmatched junction bases: 9. This CDR3 contains 14 residues. Germline V gene lookup returns CDR1 KGHSH and CDR2 LQKENI. The CDR3 region is CASSLRQGEGGYTF. The CDR3 nucleotides are TGTGCCAGCTCATTACGACAGGGGGAAGGAGGCTACACCTTC.

This chain links TRBV2 with TRBJ1-2, with D possibly matching TRBD1 (5 bases). There are 14 residues in the CDR3. CDR1 and CDR2 (germline): SNHLY, FYNNEI. V lost 3 bases to trimming and J lost 2 bases, with 10 bases between them. The chain's CDR3 is CASSDRQRNYGYTF. CDR3 nucleotides: TGTGCCAGCAGTGACAGACAGAGAAACTATGGCTACACCTTC.

The chain employs TRBV6-1 and TRBJ2-3, with D tentatively TRBD2 (6 bases). The CDR3 loop spans 16 amino acids. The V end lost 3 bases, the J end lost 0 bases, and 13 bases lay between the germline ends. CDR1 and CDR2 from the germline V gene are MNHNS and SASEGT. Here the CDR3 DNA reads TGTGCCAGCAGTGACCGTGGGGGGACTAGCACAGATACGCAGTATTTT. Translation: CASSDRGGTSTDTQYF.

This sequence joins TRBV27 and TRBJ1-6; D is perhaps TRBD1 (5 bases). Germline V gives CDR1 MNHEY, CDR2 SMNVEV (reference sequence). The CDR3 is 15 amino acids. V lost 3 bases to trimming and J lost 6 bases, with 12 bases between them. The CDR3 sequence is CASSLGRTLNSPLHF. The CDR3 coding sequence is TGTGCCAGCAGTTTGGGGAGGACACTTAATTCACCCCTCCACTTT.

The CDR3 nucleotides are TGTGCCAGCAGCCGGGGACAGCTCCCCTACGAGCAGTACTTC. This translates into CASSRGQLPYEQYF. This chain joins TRBV13 and TRBJ2-7, with TRBD1 matching 7 bases. Trimming cost V 5 bases and J 2 bases; bases outside gene matches: 6. Germline V gene sequence: CDR1 PRHDT, CDR2 FYEKMQ (reference sequence). This CDR3 contains 14 residues.

This clone was observed once. This chain links TRBV5-4 with TRBJ1-1; the D is unclear. Between the trimmed V and J ends, which lost 0 bases and 5 bases, there was a span of 11 bases. Germline values: CDR1 SGHNT, CDR2 YYREEE (reference sequence). The CDR3 is 14 residues long. The CDR3 region has the DNA TGTGCCAGCAGCTTGGCCGAACAGAAAACTGAAGCTTTCTTT. Encoded protein: CASSLAEQKTEAFF.

CDR3 bases: TGTGCCAGCAGTTTTTCCGGTCAGCCCCAGCATTTT. Translating gives CASSFSGQPQHF. The V gene is TRBV12-3 or TRBV12-4, the J gene TRBJ1-5; D not certain. Trimming removed 3 bases from V and 6 bases from J, with 6 bases in between. This CDR3 comprises 12 residues.

The rearrangement links TRBV7-2 to TRBJ2-7; D possibly corresponds to TRBD1 (6 bases). Trimming took off 5 bases at V and 0 bases at J, with 14 bases between the two ends. CDR1 is SGHTA and CDR2 is FQGNSA in the germline V gene. This CDR3 region has 15 residues. The CDR3 DNA reads as TGTGCCAGCAGCCACCACCGGGACAACTCCTACGAGCAGTACTTC. Its translation is CASSHHRDNSYEQYF.

The rearrangement joins TRBV10-2 to TRBJ2-5; possibly TRBD2 for D (7 bases). V lost 4 bases to trimming and J lost 1 base, with 19 bases between them. Germline lookup yields CDR1 WSHSY and CDR2 SAAADI. CDR3 length equals 17 residues. In DNA form, the CDR3 reads TGCGCCAGCAGTGTTCAACCTGGCGGGGGCTTCCAAGAGACCCAGTACTTC. Its protein product is CASSVQPGGGFQETQYF.

This chain joins TRBV29-1 and TRBJ2-7; 11 nucleotides line up with TRBD1. The CDR3 consists of 14 residues. Germline CDR1 reads SQVTM; CDR2 reads ANQGSEA. After removal of 4 bases from V and 0 bases from J, the junction contained 2 bases not matched to a gene. The CDR3 coding sequence is TGCAGCGTTGGTGGGACAGGGGGCTCCTACGAGCAGTACTTC. Translated, it gives CSVGGTGGSYEQYF.

This chain joins TRBV21-1 and TRBJ1-2; TRBD1, the D gene given by the table, was not confirmed from the DNA. TRBV21-1 is termed a pseudogene. This CDR3 is 14 amino acids long. In DNA form, the CDR3 reads TGTGCCAGCAGCAAGCCGCCAGGGTGCTTCGACTACACCTTC. Protein: CASSKPPGCFDYTF.

The gene calls are TRBV5-1 and TRBJ1-5; TRBD1 matches 7 bases. Germline V gives CDR1 SGHRS, CDR2 YFSETQ. CDR3 length: 16 residues. The J segment lost 1 base and the V segment lost 0 bases, leaving 4 bases of the junction unmatched. The CDR3 sequence is CASSLEGGQSNQPQHF. Written as DNA, the CDR3 is TGCGCCAGCAGCTTGGAGGGGGGACAGAGCAATCAGCCCCAGCATTTT.

The chain uses TRBV27 and TRBJ2-7; 7 bases agree with TRBD1. From germline, CDR1 is MNHEY and CDR2 SMNVEV (reference sequence). V trimming: 1 base; J trimming: 2 bases; junction bases outside the gene matches: 2. This CDR3 contains 14 residues. CDR3 nucleotide sequence: TGTGCCAGCAGTTTATGGCAGGGGGCCTACGAGCAGTACTTC. It specifies CASSLWQGAYEQYF.

This clone has a handful of counts. The chain couples TRBV7-8 to TRBJ1-3; D is unresolved. The germline gives CDR1 SGHVS, CDR2 FQNEAQ. This CDR3 has 13 amino acids. V lost 1 base, J lost 8 bases, and 9 bases lay in between. In DNA form, the CDR3 reads TGTGCCAGCAGCTTAGGAGGTCGTGACACCATATATTTT. Translated, it gives CASSLGGRDTIYF.